This T cell receptor (beta chain) was captured by sequencing in a study of OX40 agonist ivuxolimab in advanced cancers. The overall study: The dose-escalation group included hepatocellular carcinoma, melanoma, renal cell carcinoma and head and neck cancer.

Only in-frame clones appear in the TCRdb table, and some are missing; sequencing was by immunoSEQ multiplex PCR. Among some 41,000 clones listed, just under 90% were seen once. Trimming removed 1 base from V and 7 bases from J, with 13 bases in between. The CDR3 length is 14 residues. CDR1 MGHRA and CDR2 YSYEKL come from the germline V gene. Source: CD4+ or CD8+ T cells sorted from blood, taken in a trial of the OX40 agonist ivuxolimab. The chain recombines TRBV4-1 with TRBJ1-2; no definite D call. The sequence was collected from an adult with an advanced solid tumor such as melanoma, head and neck, liver or kidney cancer. The CDR3 here is CASSQVSGLGGYTF. For the CDR3, the DNA is TGCGCCAGCAGCCAAGTATCAGGCTTGGGTGGCTACACCTTC.